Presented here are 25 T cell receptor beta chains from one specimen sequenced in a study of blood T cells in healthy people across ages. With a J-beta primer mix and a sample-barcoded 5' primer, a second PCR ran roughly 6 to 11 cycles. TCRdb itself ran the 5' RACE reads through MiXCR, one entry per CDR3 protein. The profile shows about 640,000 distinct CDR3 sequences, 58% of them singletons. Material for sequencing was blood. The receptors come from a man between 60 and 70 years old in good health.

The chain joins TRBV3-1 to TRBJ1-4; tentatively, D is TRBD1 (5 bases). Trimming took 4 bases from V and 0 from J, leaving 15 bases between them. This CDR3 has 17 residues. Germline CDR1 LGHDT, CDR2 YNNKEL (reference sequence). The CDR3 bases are TGTGCCAGCAGCCGGGGCGGGGGAATAGCAACTAATGAAAAACTGTTTTTT. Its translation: CASSRGGGIATNEKLFF.

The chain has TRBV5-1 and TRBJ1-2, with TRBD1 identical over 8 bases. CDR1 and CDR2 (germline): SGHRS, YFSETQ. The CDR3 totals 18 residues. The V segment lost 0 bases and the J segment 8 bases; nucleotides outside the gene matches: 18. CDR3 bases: TGCGCCAGCAGCTTGGCCTCCGGGACAGGACAGGGCCTTATGGGCTACACCTTC. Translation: CASSLASGTGQGLMGYTF.

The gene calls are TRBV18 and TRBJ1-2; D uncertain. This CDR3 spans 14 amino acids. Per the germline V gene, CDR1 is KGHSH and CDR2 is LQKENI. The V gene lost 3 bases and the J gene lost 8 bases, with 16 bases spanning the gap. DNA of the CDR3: TGTGCCAGCTCACCCTCGGCCGGGGAGGTCGGCTACACCTTC. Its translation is CASSPSAGEVGYTF.

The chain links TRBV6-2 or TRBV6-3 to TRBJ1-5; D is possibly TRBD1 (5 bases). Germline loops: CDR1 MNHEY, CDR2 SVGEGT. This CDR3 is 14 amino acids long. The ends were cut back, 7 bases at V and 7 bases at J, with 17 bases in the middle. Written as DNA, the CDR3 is TGTGCCAGCACCGAAGGTGGGACGGGGCAGCCCCAGCATTTT. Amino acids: CASTEGGTGQPQHF.

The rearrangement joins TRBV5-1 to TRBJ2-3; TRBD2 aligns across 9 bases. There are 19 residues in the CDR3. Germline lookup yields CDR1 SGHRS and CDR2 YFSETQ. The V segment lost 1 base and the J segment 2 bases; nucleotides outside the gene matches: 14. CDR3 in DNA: TGCGCCAGCAGCTTGCTGGCGGGGGGGTCCCACGATCTCACAGATACGCAGTATTTT. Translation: CASSLLAGGSHDLTDTQYF.

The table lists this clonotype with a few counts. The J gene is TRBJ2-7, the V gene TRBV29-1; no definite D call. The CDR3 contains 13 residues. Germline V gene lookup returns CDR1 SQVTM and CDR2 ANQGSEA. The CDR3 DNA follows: TGCAGGCTGACCTCGAAGGGCTCCTACGAGCAGTACTTC. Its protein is CRLTSKGSYEQYF.

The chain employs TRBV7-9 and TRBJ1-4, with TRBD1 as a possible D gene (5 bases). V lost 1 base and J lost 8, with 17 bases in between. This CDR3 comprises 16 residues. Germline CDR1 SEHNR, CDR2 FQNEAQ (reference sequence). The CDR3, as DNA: TGTGCCAGCAGCTTAGGGGGCGCAGGGACCGGCGAAAAACTGTTTTTT. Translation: CASSLGGAGTGEKLFF.

CDR3 protein: CSVLRTGGRETQYF. CDR3 coding DNA: TGCAGCGTTCTCCGGACAGGGGGCCGGGAGACCCAGTACTTC. This chain connects TRBV29-1 to TRBJ2-5; 11 bases align to TRBD1. Germline V gene sequence: CDR1 SQVTM, CDR2 ANQGSEA. The CDR3 contains 14 residues. The V and J ends lost 5 bases and 5 bases, in that order; junction bases with no gene match: 7. Combining the CDR3 with reference TRBV29-1 and TRBJ2-5 gives the whole variable domain SAVISQKPSRDICQRGTSLTIQCQVDSQVTMMFWYRQQPGQSLTLIATANQGSEATYESGFVIDKFPISRPNLTFSTLTVSNMSPEDSSIYLCSVLRTGGRETQYFGPGTRLLVL.

The DNA for the CDR3 is TGTGCCAGCAGTGCGGGACAGGGGTTCGAGCAGTACTTC. Protein: CASSAGQGFEQYF. V and J are TRBV28 and TRBJ2-7; 10 bases agree with TRBD1. Trimming took 5 bases from V and 6 from J; bases not matched to a gene: 4. The CDR3 spans 13 residues. The V gene's germline CDR1 is MDHEN and CDR2 SYDVKM.

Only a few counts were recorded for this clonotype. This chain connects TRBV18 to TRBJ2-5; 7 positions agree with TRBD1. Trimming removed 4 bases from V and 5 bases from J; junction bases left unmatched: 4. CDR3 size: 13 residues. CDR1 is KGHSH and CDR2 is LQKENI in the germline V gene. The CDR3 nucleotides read TGTGCCAGCTCACGACAGGGAGATGAGACCCAGTACTTC. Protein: CASSRQGDETQYF.

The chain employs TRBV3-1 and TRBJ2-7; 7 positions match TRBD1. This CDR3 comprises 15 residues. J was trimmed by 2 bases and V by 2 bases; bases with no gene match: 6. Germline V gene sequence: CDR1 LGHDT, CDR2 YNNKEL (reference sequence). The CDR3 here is CASSQPDRATYEQYF. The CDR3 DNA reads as TGTGCCAGCAGCCAACCTGACAGGGCCACCTACGAGCAGTACTTC.

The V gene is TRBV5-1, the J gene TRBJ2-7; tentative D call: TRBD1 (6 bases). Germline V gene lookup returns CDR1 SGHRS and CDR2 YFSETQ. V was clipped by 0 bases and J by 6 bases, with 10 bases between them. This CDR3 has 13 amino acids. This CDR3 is CASSLATGREQYF. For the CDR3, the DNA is TGCGCCAGCAGCTTGGCTACAGGGCGCGAGCAGTACTTC.

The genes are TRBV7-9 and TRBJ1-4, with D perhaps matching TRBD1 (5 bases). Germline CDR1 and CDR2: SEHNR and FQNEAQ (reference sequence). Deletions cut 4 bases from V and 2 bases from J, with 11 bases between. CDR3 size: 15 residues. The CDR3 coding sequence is TGTGCCAGCAGCTCCGACCCAGGGACTAATGAAAAACTGTTTTTT. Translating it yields CASSSDPGTNEKLFF.

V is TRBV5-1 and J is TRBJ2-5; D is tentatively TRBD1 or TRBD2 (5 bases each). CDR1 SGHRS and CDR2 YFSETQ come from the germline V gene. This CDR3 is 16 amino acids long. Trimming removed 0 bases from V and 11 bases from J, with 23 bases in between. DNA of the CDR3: TGCGCCAGCAGCTTGGAGGTTAGGGACCAAGGTGATGAGCAGTACTTC. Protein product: CASSLEVRDQGDEQYF.

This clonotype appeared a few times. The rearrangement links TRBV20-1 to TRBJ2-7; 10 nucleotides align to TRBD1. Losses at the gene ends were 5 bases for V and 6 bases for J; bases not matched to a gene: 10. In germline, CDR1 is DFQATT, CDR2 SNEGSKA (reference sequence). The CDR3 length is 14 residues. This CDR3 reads CSAPAPTGGGEQYF. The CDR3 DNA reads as TGCAGTGCTCCCGCCCCGACAGGGGGCGGCGAGCAGTACTTC.

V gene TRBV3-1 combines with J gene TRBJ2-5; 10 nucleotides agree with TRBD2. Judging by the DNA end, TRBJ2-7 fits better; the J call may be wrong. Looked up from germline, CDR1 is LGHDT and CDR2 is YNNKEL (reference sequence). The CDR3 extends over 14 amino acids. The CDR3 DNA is TGTGCCAGCAGAGCCACTAGCGGGGTCTACGAGCAGTACTTC. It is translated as CASRATSGVYEQYF.

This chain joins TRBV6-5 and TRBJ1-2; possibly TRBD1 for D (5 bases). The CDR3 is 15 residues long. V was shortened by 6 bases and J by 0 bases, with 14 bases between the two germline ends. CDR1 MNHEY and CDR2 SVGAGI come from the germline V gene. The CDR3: CASRPRGASNYGYTF. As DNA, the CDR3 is TGTGCCAGCAGACCGCGAGGGGCCTCTAACTATGGCTACACCTTC.

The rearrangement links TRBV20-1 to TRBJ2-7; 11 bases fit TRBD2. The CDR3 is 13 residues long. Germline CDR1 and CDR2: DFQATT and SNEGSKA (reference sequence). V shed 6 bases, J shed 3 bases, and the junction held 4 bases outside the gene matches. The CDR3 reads CSALTSGGYEQYF. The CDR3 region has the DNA TGCAGTGCCCTTACTAGCGGGGGCTACGAGCAGTACTTC.

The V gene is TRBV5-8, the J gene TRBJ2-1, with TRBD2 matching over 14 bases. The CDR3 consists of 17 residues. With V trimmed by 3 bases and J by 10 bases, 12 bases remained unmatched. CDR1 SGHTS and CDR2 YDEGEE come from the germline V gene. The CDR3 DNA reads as TGTGCCAGCAGCTCCGCTATGACTAGCGGGGGGGGCACAGAGCAGTTCTTC. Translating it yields CASSSAMTSGGGTEQFF.

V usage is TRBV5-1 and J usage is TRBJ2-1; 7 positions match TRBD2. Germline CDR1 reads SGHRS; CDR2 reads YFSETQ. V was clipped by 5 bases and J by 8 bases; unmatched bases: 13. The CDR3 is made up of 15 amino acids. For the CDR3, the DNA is TGCGCCAGCAGTCCGATAGCGGGTGTATGGGATGAGCAGTTCTTC. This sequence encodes CASSPIAGVWDEQFF.

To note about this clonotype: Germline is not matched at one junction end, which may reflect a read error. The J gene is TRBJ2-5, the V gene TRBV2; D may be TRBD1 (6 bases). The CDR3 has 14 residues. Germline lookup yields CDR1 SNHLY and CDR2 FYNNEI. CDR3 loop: CASREGTPQETQYF. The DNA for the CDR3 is TGTGCCAGCAGGGAAGGGACACCCCAAGAGACCCAGTACTTC.

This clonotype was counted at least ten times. The CDR3 loop reads CASSQTGKNTEAFF. CDR3 bases: TGCGCCAGCAGCCAAACAGGGAAGAACACTGAAGCTTTCTTT. The rearrangement joins TRBV4-1 to TRBJ1-1; weak D call: TRBD1 (6 bases). CDR1 and CDR2 from the germline V gene are MGHRA and YSYEKL. V lost 2 bases and J 1 base, leaving 8 bases between the germline ends. The CDR3 is made up of 14 amino acids.

CDR3 amino acids: CASSYSSGGGADTQYF. The DNA of the CDR3 is TGTGCCAGCAGTTACTCGAGCGGGGGTGGAGCAGATACGCAGTATTTT. The chain combines TRBV6-6 with TRBJ2-3, with TRBD2 identical over 8 bases. The CDR3 runs to 16 residues. Germline CDR1 is MNHNY and CDR2 is SVGAGI (reference sequence). V lost 0 bases and J lost 4; bases outside the gene matches: 6.

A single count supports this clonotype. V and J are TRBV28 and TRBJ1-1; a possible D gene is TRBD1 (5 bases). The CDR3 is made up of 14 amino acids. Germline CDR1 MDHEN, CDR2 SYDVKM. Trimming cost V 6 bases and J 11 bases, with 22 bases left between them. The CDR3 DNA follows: TGTGCCAGCAGCCAACTTCGGGACGGGAGGAGGGCTTTCTTT. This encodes CASSQLRDGRRAFF.

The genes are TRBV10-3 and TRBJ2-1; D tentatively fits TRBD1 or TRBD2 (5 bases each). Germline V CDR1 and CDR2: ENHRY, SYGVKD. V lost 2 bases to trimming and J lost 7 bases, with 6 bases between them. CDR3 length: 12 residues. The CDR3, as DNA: TGTGCCATCAGTGAGGGGACGAATGAGCAGTTCTTC. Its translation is CAISEGTNEQFF.